Listed here is a single T cell receptor (beta chain). Its specificity is not known. The authors ran a second PCR of roughly 6 to 12 cycles using a sample-barcoded 5' primer and a J-beta primer mix. TCRdb redid the calling of the 5' RACE reads with MiXCR, one entry per CDR3 protein. The sample has hundreds of thousands of distinct CDR3 sequences, under 70% seen once. This specimen belongs to a study of blood T cells in healthy people across ages. Study outcomes and limitations: Older age coincided with a roughly linear decline in TCR beta diversity per million T cells.

CDR1 and CDR2 from the germline V gene are SGHTA and FQGNSA. The trim removed 7 bases at V and 4 bases at J, leaving 11 bases unmatched. There are 15 residues in the CDR3. The chain uses TRBV7-2 and TRBJ1-1; TRBD1 aligns across 8 bases. Specimen: blood. This receptor was identified in a man aged 60-69 years in good health. The CDR3 bases are TGTGCCAGCAAGGGACAGGTTGGGGGGGGCACTGAAGCTTTCTTT. This translates into CASKGQVGGGTEAFF.